Listed below are T cell receptor beta chains from one sample, sequenced in a study of T-cell memory formation after mild COVID-19. TCRdb reprocessed the 5' RACE reads via MiXCR and lists one record per CDR3 protein. Seen here are some 450,000 distinct CDR3 sequences, more than 15% observed once, and the top ten hold 20% to 25%. Sequencing input: PBMCs or a T cell subset sorted from them (not recorded which). These receptor sequences come from a man aged 18 to 35 who had mild COVID-19 (a few samples of this study predate the infection). Cell type and time point are not known. The CDR3 runs from the conserved cysteine through the conserved F or W. A D gene is named only where the DNA matches it firmly. Some rows have no size entry. The others give once, few or many, or a class for an expanded clone.

length | J | D | V | size | CDR3 | DNA
13 | TRBJ2-5 | TRBD2 | TRBV20-1 | . | CSASRGGEETQYF | TGCAGTGCTAGCCGGGGGGGCGAGGAGACCCAGTACTTC
13 | TRBJ2-4 | . | TRBV5-1 | . | CASGWTGSDIQYF | TGCGCCAGCGGTTGGACCGGGTCGGACATTCAGTACTTC
13 | TRBJ1-2 | . | TRBV11-2 | . | CASSSLDLHGYTF | TGTGCCAGCAGCTCTCTCGATCTCCATGGCTACACCTTC
15 | TRBJ2-1 | TRBD1 | TRBV2 | few | CASSPGQGGHNEQFF | TGTGCCAGCTCCCCGGGACAGGGAGGGCACAATGAGCAGTTCTTC
13 | TRBJ2-7 | . | TRBV9 | . | CASSVGGTYEQYF | TGTGCCAGCAGCGTAGGGGGCACCTACGAGCAGTACTTC
16 | TRBJ2-1 | TRBD1 | TRBV7-2 | . | CASSLVGTGFYNEQFF | TGTGCCAGCAGCTTAGTGGGGACAGGGTTCTACAATGAGCAGTTCTTC
14 | TRBJ1-5 | . | TRBV6-5 | . | CASSYSMGGQPQHF | TGTGCCAGCAGTTACTCGATGGGGGGGCAGCCCCAGCATTTT
14 | TRBJ2-2 | . | TRBV7-6 | many | CASSLEGGTGELFF | TGTGCCAGCAGCTTAGAGGGGGGCACCGGGGAGCTGTTTTTT
14 | TRBJ1-2 | TRBD1 | TRBV5-1 | . | CASSLRQGARGYTF | TGCGCCAGCAGCTTGCGGCAGGGGGCGCGAGGCTACACCTTC
11 | TRBJ2-3 | . | TRBV12-3/TRBV12-4 | few | CASTQGDTQYF | TGTGCCAGCACCCAGGGCGATACGCAGTATTTT
14 | TRBJ1-5 | . | TRBV2 | . | CASSVGDGNQPQHF | TGTGCCAGCAGTGTGGGGGACGGCAATCAGCCCCAGCATTTT
14 | TRBJ1-5 | TRBD1 | TRBV7-2 | . | CASSLMTGVQPQHF | TGTGCCAGCAGCTTAATGACAGGGGTTCAGCCCCAGCATTTT
15 | TRBJ2-3 | . | TRBV4-3 | few | CASSHKRDKKDTQYF | TGCGCCAGCAGCCACAAGCGGGACAAGAAAGATACGCAGTATTTT
16 | TRBJ2-5 | . | TRBV11-2 | few | CASSPPLQGSGETQYF | TGTGCCAGCAGCCCACCTCTACAGGGAAGCGGGGAGACCCAGTACTTC
15 | TRBJ1-1 | TRBD1 | TRBV6-6 | . | CASSYERQGGTEAFF | TGTGCCAGCAGTTACGAAAGACAGGGGGGAACTGAAGCTTTCTTT
14 | TRBJ1-5 | . | TRBV12-3/TRBV12-4 | few | CASSFKYSNQPQHF | TGTGCCAGCAGTTTTAAGTATAGCAATCAGCCCCAGCATTTT
15 | TRBJ1-1 | . | TRBV5-1 | many | CASSPGASRRTEAFF | TGCGCCAGCAGCCCGGGAGCGTCCAGGAGGACTGAAGCTTTCTTT
12 | TRBJ1-2 | . | TRBV2 | . | CASRGGGDGYTF | TGTGCCAGCAGGGGAGGGGGAGACGGCTACACCTTC
14 | TRBJ2-5 | TRBD2 | TRBV28 | few | CASSFLAGEQTQYF | TGTGCCAGCAGTTTTCTAGCGGGGGAACAGACCCAGTACTTC
16 | TRBJ1-6 | TRBD1 | TRBV15 | few | CATSRGTGARISPLHF | TGTGCCACCAGCAGAGGGACAGGGGCTAGGATTTCACCCCTCCACTTT
15 | TRBJ2-5 | . | TRBV19 | . | CASSMVVGSKETQYF | TGTGCCAGTAGTATGGTCGTTGGAAGCAAAGAGACCCAGTACTTC
19 | TRBJ2-6 | . | TRBV5-4 | many | CASSSAEYVLNSGANVLTF | TGTGCCAGCAGCTCGGCAGAGTACGTCCTTAACTCTGGGGCCAACGTCCTGACTTTC
15 | TRBJ2-7 | TRBD1 | TRBV7-6 | . | CASSLGGTGNYEQYF | TGTGCCAGCAGCTTAGGGGGGACAGGGAATTACGAGCAGTACTTC
13 | TRBJ2-5 | . | TRBV15 | . | CATSSIDQRGQYF | TGTGCCACCAGCAGCATTGACCAGAGAGGCCAGTACTTC
12 | TRBJ1-4 | . | TRBV20-1 | few | CSADPGDEKLFF | TGCAGTGCGGATCCCGGGGATGAAAAACTGTTTTTT
18 | TRBJ2-1 | TRBD1 | TRBV7-2 | . | CASSRGTGGPRAYNEQFF | TGTGCCAGCAGCCGCGGGACAGGGGGCCCCAGGGCCTACAATGAGCAGTTCTTC
15 | TRBJ2-3 | . | TRBV7-8 | few | CASTLLGRSTDTQYF | TGTGCCAGCACCCTCTTGGGCCGTAGCACAGATACGCAGTATTTT
15 | TRBJ2-1 | TRBD2 | TRBV20-1 | . | CSAPGEGGGANEQFF | TGCAGTGCTCCCGGCGAAGGCGGGGGGGCCAATGAGCAGTTCTTC
15 | TRBJ2-2 | . | TRBV7-8 | . | CASRPTRSSTGELFF | TGTGCCAGCAGGCCGACCCGATCAAGCACCGGGGAGCTGTTTTTT
13 | TRBJ2-5 | TRBD1 | TRBV12-3/TRBV12-4 | many | CASSQGQQETQYF | TGCGCCAGCAGCCAGGGACAGCAAGAGACCCAGTACTTC
15 | TRBJ1-4 | TRBD1 | TRBV24-1 | . | CATSDPGQDNEKLFF | TGTGCCACCAGTGATCCGGGACAGGATAATGAAAAACTGTTTTTT
14 | TRBJ1-1 | . | TRBV7-2 | few | CASSLARRTAEAFF | TGTGCCAGCAGCTTAGCGCGCAGGACGGCTGAAGCTTTCTTT
13 | TRBJ1-1 | . | TRBV5-6 | . | CASTTRVNTEAFF | TGTGCCAGCACCACGAGGGTGAACACTGAAGCTTTCTTT
13 | TRBJ1-2 | . | TRBV20-1 | few | CSASEGTNYGYTF | TGCAGTGCTAGCGAGGGAACTAACTATGGCTACACCTTC
15 | TRBJ2-1 | TRBD2 | TRBV7-2 | . | CASRTAGGLYNEQFF | TGTGCCAGCAGAACGGCGGGGGGCCTCTACAATGAGCAGTTCTTC
14 | TRBJ1-1 | . | TRBV25-1 | few | CASSAGTVDTEAFF | TGTGCCAGCAGTGCCGGGACGGTAGATACTGAAGCTTTCTTT
11 | TRBJ2-1 | . | TRBV4-1 | . | CASSHAREQFF | TGCGCCAGCAGCCATGCGAGAGAGCAGTTCTTC
12 | TRBJ2-3 | . | TRBV20-1 | few | CSASEGTDTQYF | TGCAGTGCTAGCGAGGGCACAGATACGCAGTATTTT
16 | TRBJ2-5 | . | TRBV4-3 | . | CASSQSTGRIQETQYF | TGCGCCAGCAGCCAATCGACAGGGAGGATCCAAGAGACCCAGTACTTC
13 | TRBJ2-5 | . | TRBV20-1 | many | CSASPLARETQYF | TGCAGTGCTAGTCCGTTGGCTAGAGAGACCCAGTACTTC
15 | TRBJ2-2 | TRBD1 | TRBV5-1 | many | CASSFGTANTGELFF | TGCGCCAGCAGCTTCGGGACAGCGAACACCGGGGAGCTGTTTTTT
13 | TRBJ2-7 | . | TRBV29-1 | . | CSVSTVSAYEQYF | TGCAGCGTATCGACAGTTTCAGCCTACGAGCAGTACTTC
16 | TRBJ2-2 | . | TRBV7-8 | few | CASSFPGGPDTGELFF | TGTGCCAGCAGCTTCCCAGGGGGGCCGGACACCGGGGAGCTGTTTTTT
16 | TRBJ2-2 | . | TRBV5-1 | . | CASSLESEGPTGELFF | TGCGCCAGCAGCTTGGAGTCGGAAGGCCCCACCGGGGAGCTGTTTTTT